This TCR beta chain was obtained from a study of molecular identifiers for immune sequencing clone quantification. This clonotype was seen repeatedly, ten times or more. TCRdb ran MiXCR on the PCR reads and lists one entry per CDR3 protein. In the table there are over 600,000 distinct CDR3 sequences, 20% of which are singletons. Germline V gene sequence: CDR1 KGHDR, CDR2 SFDVKD. V gave up 5 bases and J gave up 3 bases; unmatched junction bases: 8. This CDR3 is 17 amino acids long. This chain connects TRBV24-1 to TRBJ2-3; 12 bases are shared with TRBD1. The TCR sequence derives from a human donor in good health. Some libraries in this study had Jurkat cell RNA spiked in. Sequences were obtained from naive CD8+ T cells from blood, with Jurkat cell RNA spiked in. Subset given: FACS-sorted CD8+CD4-CCR7+CD45RA+ naive T cells. The CDR3 loop reads CATSAQGTGGRTDTQYF. CDR3 coding DNA: TGTGCCACCAGTGCCCAGGGGACAGGGGGCCGGACAGATACGCAGTATTTT.